This T cell receptor beta chain stems from a study of CD8 T cells in Susac syndrome. When the RNA was reverse transcribed, random hexamers were used with an input of roughly 0.5 to 1 ug. TCRdb ran MiXCR on the immunoSEQ multiplex PCR reads and lists one entry per CDR3 protein. The sample includes tens of thousands of distinct CDR3 sequences, 90% to 95% of them seen just once. Both CD4+ and CD8+ T cells were negatively isolated, and TEMRA cells underwent FACS enrichment. V lost 6 bases to trimming and J lost 0 bases, with 31 bases between them. Germline V gene sequence: CDR1 SGDLS, CDR2 YYNGEE. CDR3 length: 21 residues.

Sequenced: CD8+ T cells from PBMCs. The V and J genes are TRBV9 and TRBJ2-4, with D perhaps matching TRBD1 or TRBD2 (5 bases each). The TCR comes from a human donor with multiple sclerosis. The CDR3 loop reads CASILPLFPDSARVAKNIQYF. The CDR3 DNA follows: TGTGCCAGCATCCTACCTCTTTTTCCCGATAGCGCCAGGGTAGCCAAAAACATTCAGTACTTC. The whole variable domain, remainder taken from reference TRBV9 and TRBJ2-4, is DSGVTQTPKHLITATGQRVTLRCSPRSGDLSVYWYQQSLDQGLQFLIQYYNGEERAKGNILERFSAQQFPDLHSELNLSSLELGDSALYFCASILPLFPDSARVAKNIQYFGAGTRLSVL.